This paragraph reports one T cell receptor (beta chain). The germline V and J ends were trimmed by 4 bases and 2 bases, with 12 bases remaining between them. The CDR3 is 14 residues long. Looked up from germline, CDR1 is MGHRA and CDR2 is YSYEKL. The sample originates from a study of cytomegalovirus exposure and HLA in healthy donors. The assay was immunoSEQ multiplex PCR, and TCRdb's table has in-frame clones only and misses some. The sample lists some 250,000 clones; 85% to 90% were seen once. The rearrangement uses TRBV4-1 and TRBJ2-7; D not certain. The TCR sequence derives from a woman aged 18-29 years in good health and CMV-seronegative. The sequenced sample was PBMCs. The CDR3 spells CASSPTTGPYEQYV. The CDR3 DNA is TGCGCCAGCAGCCCCACGACGGGTCCCTACGAGCAGTACGTC.